Following are 22 T cell receptor beta chains from one sample sequenced in a study of a mutant IDH1 vaccine in newly diagnosed glioma. Specified time point: week 11, during vaccination. Alongside topical imiquimod, each dose of vaccine comprised 300 ug of mutant IDH1 20-mer peptide. Their cognate antigens are unknown. Sequencing used immunoSEQ multiplex PCR; TCRdb keeps in-frame clones, though not all of them. The top ten hold 5% to 6% of the sample, which has roughly 120,000 clones, about four fifths seen once. Sequences were derived from PBMCs, sampled from a glioma patient whose treatment included an IDH1 peptide vaccine. The receptors derive from a middle-aged man with glioma.

The chain recombines TRBV6-6 with TRBJ2-6, with TRBD1 matching over 7 bases. Germline-derived CDR1 and CDR2 are MNHNY and SVGAGI (reference sequence). V shed 5 bases, J shed 13 bases, and the junction held 11 bases outside the gene matches. This CDR3 comprises 14 residues. This CDR3 reads CASSQGTAPEVLTF. CDR3 DNA sequence: TGTGCCAGCAGTCAGGGGACAGCTCCAGAAGTCCTGACTTTC.

The rearrangement joins TRBV6-7 to TRBJ2-7; possibly TRBD1 for D (5 bases). TRBV6-7 is an open reading frame, and its role is uncertain. V dropped 5 bases and J dropped 3 bases, with 17 bases sitting between them. The length of the CDR3 is 15 residues. The CDR3, as DNA: TGTGCCAGCAGTAAGAAGTATCAGACAGACTACGAGCAGTACTTC. Its translation: CASSKKYQTDYEQYF.

The V call is TRBV28, the J call TRBJ1-1, with D uncertain. Germline V gives CDR1 MDHEN, CDR2 SYDVKM. Trimming removed 10 bases at V and 8 bases at J, with 14 bases between. This CDR3 contains 11 residues. CDR3 nucleotides: TGTGCCATCTTGTCCGAAGTGGAAGCTTTCTTT. The encoded protein is CAILSEVEAFF.

The count of this clone is one. This sequence joins TRBV5-1 and TRBJ2-5; the match to TRBD2 covers 14 bases. J lost 0 bases, V lost 0 bases, and 1 base had no gene match. The germline gives CDR1 SGHRS, CDR2 YFSETQ. The CDR3 has 17 amino acids. CDR3 nucleotide sequence: TGCGCCAGCAGCTTGGGGACTAGCGGGGGGAACCAAGAGACCCAGTACTTC. Translating gives CASSLGTSGGNQETQYF. The full variable domain, in which reference TRBV5-1 and TRBJ2-5 provide the parts outside the CDR3, is KAGVTQTPRYLIKTRGQQVTLSCSPISGHRSVSWYQQTPGQGLQFLFEYFSETQRNKGNFPGRFSGRQFSNSRSEMNVSTLELGDSALYLCASSLGTSGGNQETQYFGPGTRLLVL.

This chain joins TRBV7-2 and TRBJ2-4; D is unclear. CDR3 length: 16 residues. The V gene's germline CDR1 is SGHTA and CDR2 FQGNSA. V lost 5 bases to trimming and J lost 0 bases, with 14 bases between them. CDR3 amino acids: CASSPSWPVAKNIQYF. The CDR3 region has the DNA TGTGCCAGCAGCCCAAGCTGGCCAGTAGCCAAAAACATTCAGTACTTC.

This clone has just a few counts. V is TRBV7-9 and J is TRBJ2-7, with a possible D match to TRBD2 (6 bases). The CDR3 loop spans 15 amino acids. The V end lost 1 base, the J end lost 4 bases, and 14 bases lay between the germline ends. Germline CDR1 is SEHNR and CDR2 is FQNEAQ (reference sequence). The CDR3 loop is CASSLGGGGIYEQYF. The CDR3 DNA follows: TGTGCCAGCAGCTTAGGGGGAGGCGGAATTTACGAGCAGTACTTC.

The chain employs TRBV7-9 and TRBJ1-3, with 8 bases aligning to TRBD1. From germline, CDR1 is SEHNR and CDR2 FQNEAQ (reference sequence). The trim removed 5 bases at V and 2 bases at J, leaving 5 bases unmatched. The CDR3 sequence is 15 residues long. The CDR3 loop is CASSLSGGPGNTIYF. CDR3 sequence (DNA): TGTGCCAGCAGCCTTTCAGGGGGCCCTGGAAACACCATATATTTT.

V and J are TRBV2 and TRBJ2-7; 10 nucleotides align to TRBD2. Germline lookup yields CDR1 SNHLY and CDR2 FYNNEI. After removal of 6 bases from V and 4 bases from J, the junction contained 9 bases not matched to a gene. This CDR3 has 15 amino acids. CDR3 coding DNA: TGTGCCAGCAGCCGCATTTCTAGCGGGGGTTACGAGCAGTACTTC. Amino acid sequence: CASSRISSGGYEQYF.

The genes are TRBV6-6 and TRBJ1-4; D is unclear. The CDR3 contains 14 residues. The V gene's germline CDR1 is MNHNY and CDR2 SVGAGI (reference sequence). V lost 6 bases and J lost 4, with 12 bases in between. CDR3 sequence: CASRPTEVNEKLFF. Here the CDR3 DNA reads TGTGCCAGCAGGCCAACAGAAGTTAATGAAAAACTGTTTTTT.

About this clone: Distinct nucleotide sequences in the sample also encode this CDR3. V and J are TRBV19 and TRBJ1-1; D remains ambiguous. Germline CDR1 reads LNHDA; CDR2 reads SQIVND (reference sequence). This CDR3 contains 13 residues. V was trimmed by 2 bases and J by 2 bases, leaving 6 bases between them. CDR3 sequence (DNA): TGTGCCAGTAGTATATCAGGTAACACTGAAGCTTTCTTT. Translated, it gives CASSISGNTEAFF.

The CDR3 sequence is CAISERGSNGYTF. In DNA form, the CDR3 reads TGTGCCATCAGTGAACGGGGAAGTAACGGCTACACCTTC. The V call is TRBV10-3, the J call TRBJ1-2; no definite D call. V was cut by 3 bases and J by 8 bases, with 13 bases left in between. The CDR3 spans 13 residues. Germline loops: CDR1 ENHRY, CDR2 SYGVKD.

J is TRBJ1-6 and V is TRBV29-1; 7 nucleotides align to TRBD1. In germline, CDR1 is SQVTM, CDR2 ANQGSEA. The CDR3 contains 14 residues. The trim removed 5 bases at V and 6 bases at J, leaving 7 bases unmatched. Here the CDR3 DNA reads TGCAGCGTTCTAACGACAGGGAGTAATTCACCCCTCCACTTT. Residues: CSVLTTGSNSPLHF.

The sample holds one count of this clone. The rearrangement uses TRBV29-1 and TRBJ1-1; D not certain. The length of the CDR3 is 13 residues. Germline lookup yields CDR1 SQVTM and CDR2 ANQGSEA. The ends were cut back, 4 bases at V and 2 bases at J, with 11 bases in the middle. CDR3 coding DNA: TGCAGCGTTGCGGTAGGACCTAACACTGAAGCTTTCTTT. Protein: CSVAVGPNTEAFF.

The genes are TRBV6-1 and TRBJ2-4; 9 bases line up with TRBD1. The V gene end was trimmed by 5 bases and the J gene end by 1 base; junction bases not matched to a gene: 3. This CDR3 is 15 amino acids long. The germline V gene encodes CDR1 MNHNS and CDR2 SASEGT. The CDR3 loop is CASSRTGVAKNIQYF. Written as DNA, the CDR3 is TGTGCCAGCAGTAGGACAGGGGTGGCCAAAAACATTCAGTACTTC.

V and J are TRBV10-3 and TRBJ2-7; 9 bases are a match to TRBD2. V lost 9 bases to trimming and J lost 4 bases; unmatched junction nucleotides: 4. The CDR3 runs 12 residues. Per germline, CDR1 ENHRY and CDR2 SYGVKD. CDR3 protein: CAIASGVYEQYF. In DNA, the CDR3 is TGTGCCATAGCTAGCGGGGTATACGAGCAGTACTTC.

Concerning this clone: The same CDR3 arises from other DNA sequences in this sample as well. The V and J genes are TRBV15 and TRBJ2-1, with D perhaps matching TRBD2 (5 bases). The germline V and J ends were trimmed by 0 bases and 5 bases, with 8 bases remaining between them. The CDR3 loop spans 14 amino acids. Germline CDR1 LNHNV, CDR2 YYDKDF (reference sequence). CDR3 residues: CATSRDGGNNEQFF. CDR3 DNA: TGTGCCACCAGCAGAGATGGAGGCAACAATGAGCAGTTCTTC.

The chain employs TRBV5-1 and TRBJ1-4; D is uncertain. V dropped 2 bases and J dropped 8 bases, with 10 bases sitting between them. Germline CDR1 SGHRS, CDR2 YFSETQ. This CDR3 comprises 13 residues. The CDR3 sequence: CASSFSSGEKLFF. The CDR3 region has the DNA TGCGCCAGCAGCTTTTCGAGCGGAGAAAAACTGTTTTTT.

The chain is built from TRBV27 and TRBJ2-1; 10 bases map to TRBD1. Germline-derived CDR1 and CDR2 are MNHEY and SMNVEV (reference sequence). The CDR3 covers 17 residues. After removal of 3 bases from V and 11 bases from J, the junction contained 16 bases not matched to a gene. CDR3 sequence (DNA): TGTGCCAGCAGTTTGGTTAGGGGGGACAGGGGTTTGGAGAAGCAGTTCTTC. Encoded protein: CASSLVRGDRGLEKQFF.

V usage is TRBV15 and J usage is TRBJ1-4; D not certain. In germline, CDR1 is LNHNV, CDR2 YYDKDF (reference sequence). The CDR3 is 14 residues long. V was pared by 0 bases and J by 5 bases, with 7 bases between. CDR3 sequence reads: CATSRDGPNEKLFF. The DNA for the CDR3 is TGTGCCACCAGCAGAGACGGACCCAATGAAAAACTGTTTTTT.

The J gene is TRBJ2-5, the V gene TRBV25-1, with D perhaps given as TRBD1 or TRBD2 (5 bases each). Germline V gene data show CDR1 as MGHDK and CDR2 as SYGVNS. Between the trimmed V and J ends, which lost 4 bases and 7 bases, there was a span of 19 bases. The CDR3 runs 15 residues. CDR3 coding DNA: TGTGCCAGCAGTGCCTCCGGGACCGGGGCGGGGACCCAGTACTTC. It specifies CASSASGTGAGTQYF.

This clone is a singleton in its sample. The chain joins TRBV7-9 to TRBJ1-5; D is unresolved. From germline, CDR1 is SEHNR and CDR2 FQNEAQ (reference sequence). This CDR3 is built from 18 residues. Trimming pared 3 bases from V and 0 bases from J, leaving 18 bases between. Here the CDR3 DNA reads TGTGCCAGCAGCTTTTCTTTTCTAAAGCGGTATAGCAATCAGCCCCAGCATTTT. This translates into CASSFSFLKRYSNQPQHF.

The chain carries TRBV7-9 and TRBJ2-3, with D possibly matching TRBD2 (6 bases). Trimming shortened V by 5 bases and J by 0 bases, and 18 bases separated the two germline ends. The CDR3 length is 17 residues. CDR1 SEHNR and CDR2 FQNEAQ come from the germline V gene (reference sequence). CDR3 protein: CASSPGLAGPSTDTQYF. The CDR3 bases are TGTGCCAGCAGCCCAGGCCTGGCGGGGCCTAGCACAGATACGCAGTATTTT.